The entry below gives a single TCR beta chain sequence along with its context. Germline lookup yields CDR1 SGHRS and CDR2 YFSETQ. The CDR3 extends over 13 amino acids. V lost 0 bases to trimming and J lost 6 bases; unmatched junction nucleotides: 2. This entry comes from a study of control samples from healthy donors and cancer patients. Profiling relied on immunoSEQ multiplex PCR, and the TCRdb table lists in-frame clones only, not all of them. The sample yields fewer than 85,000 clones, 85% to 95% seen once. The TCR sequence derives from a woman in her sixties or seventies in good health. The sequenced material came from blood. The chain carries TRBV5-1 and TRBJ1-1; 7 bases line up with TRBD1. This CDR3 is CASSLDRGPEAFF. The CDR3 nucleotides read TGCGCCAGCAGCTTGGACAGGGGACCTGAAGCTTTCTTT.